Given below is one TCR beta chain in context. TCRdb's copy holds only in-frame clones and misses some; the assay was immunoSEQ multiplex PCR. Altogether 180,000 or so clones are present, 80% to 90% being singletons, with the ten largest covering 3.6%. The data are from a study of blood T cell repertoires in COVID-19. Donors were grouped by their self-reported clinical history. V was clipped by 3 bases and J by 1 base; unmatched bases: 3. The CDR3 is made up of 15 amino acids. Germline V CDR1 and CDR2: LGHDT, YNNKEL (reference sequence). Sequenced material: PBMCs or T cells enriched from blood (not recorded which). The TCR originated in a woman aged 45-60 years in a cohort exposed to, infected with or recovered from COVID-19 (not recorded which). This chain links TRBV3-1 (or the pseudogene TRBV3-2) with TRBJ2-5, with 9 bases fitting TRBD2. Here the CDR3 reads CASSQRAGGQETQYF. In DNA, the CDR3 is TGTGCCAGCAGCCAGCGAGCGGGGGGCCAAGAGACCCAGTACTTC.